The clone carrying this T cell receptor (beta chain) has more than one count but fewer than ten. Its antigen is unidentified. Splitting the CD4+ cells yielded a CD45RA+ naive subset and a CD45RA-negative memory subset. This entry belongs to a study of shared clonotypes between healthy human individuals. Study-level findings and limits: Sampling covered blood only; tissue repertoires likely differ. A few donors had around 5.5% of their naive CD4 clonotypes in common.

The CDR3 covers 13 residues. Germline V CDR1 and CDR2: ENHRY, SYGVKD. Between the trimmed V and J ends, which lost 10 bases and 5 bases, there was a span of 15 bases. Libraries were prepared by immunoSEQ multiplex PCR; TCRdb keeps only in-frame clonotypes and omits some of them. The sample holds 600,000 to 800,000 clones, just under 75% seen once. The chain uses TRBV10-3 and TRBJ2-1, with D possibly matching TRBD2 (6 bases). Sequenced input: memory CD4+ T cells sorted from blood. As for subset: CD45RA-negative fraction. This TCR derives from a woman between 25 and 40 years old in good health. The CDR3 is CATGGRGNNEQFF. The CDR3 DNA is TGTGCCACCGGGGGTCGGGGAAACAATGAGCAGTTCTTC.